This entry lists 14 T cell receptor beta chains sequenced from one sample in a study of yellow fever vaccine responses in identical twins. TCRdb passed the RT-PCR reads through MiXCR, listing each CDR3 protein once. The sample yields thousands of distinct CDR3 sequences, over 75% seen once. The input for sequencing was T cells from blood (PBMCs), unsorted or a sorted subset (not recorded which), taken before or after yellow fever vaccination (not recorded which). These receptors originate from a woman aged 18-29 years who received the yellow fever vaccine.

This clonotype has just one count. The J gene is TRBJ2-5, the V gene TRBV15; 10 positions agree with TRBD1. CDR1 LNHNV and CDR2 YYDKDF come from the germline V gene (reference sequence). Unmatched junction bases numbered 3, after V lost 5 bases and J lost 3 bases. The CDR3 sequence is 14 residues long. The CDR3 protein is CATSLGTGEETQYF. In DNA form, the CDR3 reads TGTGCCACCAGCTTAGGGACAGGGGAAGAGACCCAGTACTTC.

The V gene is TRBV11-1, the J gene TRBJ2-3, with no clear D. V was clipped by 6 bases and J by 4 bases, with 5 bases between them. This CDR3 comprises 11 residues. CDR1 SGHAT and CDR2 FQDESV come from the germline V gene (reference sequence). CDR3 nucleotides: TGTGCCAGCAGTACCGCAGATACGCAGTATTTT. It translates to CASSTADTQYF.

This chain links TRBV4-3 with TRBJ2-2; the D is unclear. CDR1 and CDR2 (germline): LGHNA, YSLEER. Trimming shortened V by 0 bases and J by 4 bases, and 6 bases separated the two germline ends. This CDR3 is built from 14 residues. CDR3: CASSQEGITGELFF. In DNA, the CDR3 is TGCGCCAGCAGCCAAGAAGGCATCACCGGGGAGCTGTTTTTT.

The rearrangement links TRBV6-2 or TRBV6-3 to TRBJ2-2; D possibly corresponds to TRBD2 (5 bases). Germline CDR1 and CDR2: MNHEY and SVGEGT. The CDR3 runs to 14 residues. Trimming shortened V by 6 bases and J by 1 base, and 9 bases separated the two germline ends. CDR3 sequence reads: CASSYSENTGELFF. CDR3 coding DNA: TGTGCCAGCAGCTATAGCGAGAACACCGGGGAGCTGTTTTTT.

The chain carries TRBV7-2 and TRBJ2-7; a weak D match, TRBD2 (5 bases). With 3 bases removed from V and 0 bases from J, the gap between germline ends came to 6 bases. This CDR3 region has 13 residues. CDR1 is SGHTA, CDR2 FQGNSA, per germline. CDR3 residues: CASSFAGSYEQYF. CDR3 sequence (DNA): TGTGCCAGCAGCTTCGCGGGCTCCTACGAGCAGTACTTC.

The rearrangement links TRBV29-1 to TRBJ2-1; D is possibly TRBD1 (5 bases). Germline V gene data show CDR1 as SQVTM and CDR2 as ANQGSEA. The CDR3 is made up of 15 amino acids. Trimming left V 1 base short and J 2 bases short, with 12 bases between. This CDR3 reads CSVEGSQAAYNEQFF. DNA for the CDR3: TGCAGCGTTGAAGGTTCACAGGCCGCCTACAATGAGCAGTTCTTC.

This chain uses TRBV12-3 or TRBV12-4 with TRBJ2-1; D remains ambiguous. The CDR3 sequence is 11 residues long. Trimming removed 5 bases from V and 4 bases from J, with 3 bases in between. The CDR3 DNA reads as TGTGCCAGCAGTGAATACAATGAGCAGTTCTTC. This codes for CASSEYNEQFF.

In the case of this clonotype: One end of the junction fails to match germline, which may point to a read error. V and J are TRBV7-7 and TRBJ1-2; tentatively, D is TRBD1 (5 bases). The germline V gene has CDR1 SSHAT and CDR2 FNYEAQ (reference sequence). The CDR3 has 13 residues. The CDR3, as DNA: TGTGCTAGCAGCTATCCCAGGGACTATGGCTACACCTTC. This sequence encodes CASSYPRDYGYTF.

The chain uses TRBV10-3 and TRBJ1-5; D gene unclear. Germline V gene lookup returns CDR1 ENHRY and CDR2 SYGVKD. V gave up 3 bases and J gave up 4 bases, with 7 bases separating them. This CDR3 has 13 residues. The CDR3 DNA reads TGTGCCATCAGTGAAGACCAAAATCAGCCCCAGCATTTT. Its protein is CAISEDQNQPQHF.

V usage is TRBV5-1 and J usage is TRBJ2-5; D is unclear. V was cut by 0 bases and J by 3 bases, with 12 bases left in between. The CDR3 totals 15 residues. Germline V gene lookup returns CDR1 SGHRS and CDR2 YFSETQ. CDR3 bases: TGCGCCAGCAGCTTGGAGGGCAGGCCGAAAGAGACCCAGTACTTC. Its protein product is CASSLEGRPKETQYF.

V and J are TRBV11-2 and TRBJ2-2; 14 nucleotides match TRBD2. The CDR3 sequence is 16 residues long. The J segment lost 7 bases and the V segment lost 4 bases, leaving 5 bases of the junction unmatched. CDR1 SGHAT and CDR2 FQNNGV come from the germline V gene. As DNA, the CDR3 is TGTGCCAGCAGCTCGGGACTAGCGGGAGCTCTCGGGGAGCTGTTTTTT. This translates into CASSSGLAGALGELFF.

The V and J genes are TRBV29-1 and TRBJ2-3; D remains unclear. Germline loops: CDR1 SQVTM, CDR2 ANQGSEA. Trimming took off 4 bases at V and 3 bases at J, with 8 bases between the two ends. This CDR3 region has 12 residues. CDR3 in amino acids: CSVAPLTDTQYF. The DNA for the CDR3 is TGCAGCGTTGCCCCCTTGACAGATACGCAGTATTTT.

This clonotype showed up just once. CDR3 sequence (DNA): TGTGCCAGCTCACCAGAACACCCACAAGAGACCCAGTACTTC. It codes for CASSPEHPQETQYF. The J gene is TRBJ2-5, the V gene TRBV18; no firm D call. V lost 2 bases and J 2 bases, leaving 9 bases between the germline ends. The length of the CDR3 is 14 residues. Germline V gene sequence: CDR1 KGHSH, CDR2 LQKENI.

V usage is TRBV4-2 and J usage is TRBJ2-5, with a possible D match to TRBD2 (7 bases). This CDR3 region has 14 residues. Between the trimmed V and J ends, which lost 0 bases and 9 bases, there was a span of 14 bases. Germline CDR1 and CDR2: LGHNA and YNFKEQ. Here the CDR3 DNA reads TGTGCCAGCAGCCAAGATTTAAGGGGGGGTTCCCAGTACTTC. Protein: CASSQDLRGGSQYF.